This T cell receptor beta chain was documented in a study of shared clonotypes between healthy human individuals. Overall study results and limits: A few donors showed sharing of approximately 5% of naive CD4 clonotypes.

The repertoire was sequenced with immunoSEQ multiplex PCR; TCRdb's copy has only in-frame clones and lacks some. The sample records 2 million to 2.5 million clones, 93% being singletons. As concerns this clone: Its antigen remains unknown. At one of its ends the junction is not consistent with the germline gene, which may arise from a read error.

Negatively enriched CD4+ T cells were divided by CD45RA into naive and memory. The germline V gene encodes CDR1 GTSNPN and CDR2 SVGIG (reference sequence). The length of the CDR3 is 13 residues. The receptor was derived from a man between 18 and 29 years old in good health. Some clones in this sample may be carry-over from other donors' samples. The sample comprised naive CD4+ T cells from PBMCs. As to subset: CD45RA+ positively selected. The chain combines TRBV30 with TRBJ2-7, with TRBD2 as a possible D gene (6 bases). Here the CDR3 reads CAWSVLGGTGDIF. Written as DNA, the CDR3 is TGTGCCTGGAGTGTACTCGGAGGGACGGGCGACATCTTC.